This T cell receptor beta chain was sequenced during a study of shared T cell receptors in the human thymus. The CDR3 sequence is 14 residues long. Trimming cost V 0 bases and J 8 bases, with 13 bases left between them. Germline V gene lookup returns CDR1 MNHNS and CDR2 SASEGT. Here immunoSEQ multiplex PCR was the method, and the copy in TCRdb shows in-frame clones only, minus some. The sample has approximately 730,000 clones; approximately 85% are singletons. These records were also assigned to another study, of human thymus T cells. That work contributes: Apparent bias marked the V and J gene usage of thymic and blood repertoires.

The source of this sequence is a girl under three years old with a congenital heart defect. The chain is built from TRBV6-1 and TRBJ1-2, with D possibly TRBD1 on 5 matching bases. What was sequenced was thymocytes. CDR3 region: CASSEAGAVGGYTF. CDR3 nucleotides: TGTGCCAGCAGTGAAGCTGGGGCAGTGGGGGGCTACACCTTC.